This T cell receptor (beta chain) came from a study of control samples from healthy donors and cancer patients (dated by TCRdb to the early 2020s). This clone was recorded only once. The antigen it recognizes is unknown. One base away there is no much larger clone; base qualities are not given. To prepare the library, the immunoSEQ multiplex PCR assay was applied. TCRdb carries this immuneACCESS record with in-frame sequences only. Its versions omit some clonotypes, under half of them owing to an unresolved V gene in the studies checked, with the rest unexplained. Across this sample there are roughly 100,000 clones, with around nine tenths seen only once. The top ten clonotypes cover approximately 3% of the sample. The receptor comes from a human donor in good health. The donor label of this sample is uncertain. Source material: blood.

For the CDR3, the sequence is CASRGVGELFF. The DNA is as follows: TGTGCCAGCAGGGGAGTAGGGGAGCTGTTTTTT. The chain couples TRBV2 to TRBJ2-2; TRBD2 is a weak D gene call, 5 bases matching. There are 11 amino acids in the CDR3, from cysteine to phenylalanine inclusive. Here the CDR3 DNA is all that survives: 33 bases in frame from base 1. V loses 6 bases, J loses 8 bases, and the germline ends lie 7 bases apart. Via the germline V gene, CDR1 is SNHLY and CDR2 FYNNEI.